These 28 T cell receptor beta chains were all obtained from the same sample, sequenced in a study of blood T cells in healthy people across ages (dated by TCRdb to about 2015). Library creation used 5' RACE. These reads were obtained on an Illumina HiSeq 2500. A second PCR of roughly 7 to 11 cycles was performed with a sample-barcoded 5' primer and a J-beta primer mix. The public reads were run again by TCRdb, first through fastp at Q25 and then through MiXCR, and only productive beta chains were kept. One record per CDR3 amino acid sequence lists the most common genes and DNA. The sample table contains 1.5 million to 2 million distinct CDR3 sequences; only one count was recorded for roughly 27% of them. The ten largest clones take up 7.7% of the sample. Sequencing input: blood. These receptors were collected from a woman between 25 and 40 years old in good health.

This clonotype was observed a few times. The chain uses TRBV12-3 or TRBV12-4 and TRBJ2-4; 7 bases line up with TRBD1. There are 12 residues in the CDR3. J was trimmed by 8 bases and V by 8 bases; bases with no gene match: 6. The CDR3 coding sequence is TGTGCCAGCCGGGACAGTCCTGACATTCAGTACTTC. It translates to CASRDSPDIQYF.

The chain combines TRBV25-1 with TRBJ2-1; 8 bases are shared with TRBD2. Trimming cost V 3 bases and J 8 bases; bases outside gene matches: 6. CDR1 MGHDK and CDR2 SYGVNS come from the germline V gene. The CDR3 has 14 residues. The CDR3 here is CASSELTSEHEQFF. The CDR3 DNA reads TGTGCCAGCAGTGAGTTGACTAGCGAGCATGAGCAGTTCTTC. Drawing the rest from reference TRBV25-1 and TRBJ2-1, the complete variable domain is EADIYQTPRYLVIGTGKKITLECSQTMGHDKMYWYQQDPGMELHLIHYSYGVNSTEKGDLSSESTVSRIRTEHFPLTLESARPSHTSQYLCASSELTSEHEQFFGPGTRLTVL.

V is TRBV7-3 and J is TRBJ2-1; D is possibly TRBD1 (6 bases). This CDR3 has 13 residues. Germline V gene lookup returns CDR1 SGHTA and CDR2 FQGTGA. The V and J ends lost 7 bases and 6 bases respectively, with 13 bases between them. CDR3 residues: CASNETGSNEQFF. DNA of the CDR3: TGTGCCAGCAACGAAACAGGGTCCAATGAGCAGTTCTTC.

This clonotype was recorded a few times. The rearrangement uses TRBV12-3 or TRBV12-4 and TRBJ1-2; maybe TRBD1 (5 bases). V was cut by 6 bases and J by 0 bases, with 11 bases left in between. The CDR3 is made up of 14 amino acids. CDR3 residues: CASSGRVSNYGYTF. For the CDR3, the DNA is TGTGCCAGCAGCGGCAGGGTTTCTAACTATGGCTACACCTTC.

The DNA for the CDR3 is TGTGCCACCAGTGATTCCCAGGGTGGAGAGGGGGCTCGAGAGCAGTACTTC. The encoded protein is CATSDSQGGEGAREQYF. The rearrangement joins TRBV24-1 to TRBJ2-4; TRBD1 agrees at 7 bases. Unmatched junction bases numbered 19, after V lost 2 bases and J lost 13 bases. The CDR3 has 17 amino acids. The germline V gene encodes CDR1 KGHDR and CDR2 SFDVKD.

This clonotype was recorded many times. V and J are TRBV20-1 and TRBJ2-3; possible D gene TRBD2, 7 bases. The CDR3 runs 14 residues. Germline CDR1 is DFQATT and CDR2 is SNEGSKA (reference sequence). Trimming left V 3 bases short and J 0 bases short, with 10 bases between. Here the CDR3 DNA reads TGCAGTGCTAGCAGGGGACTAAGCACAGATACGCAGTATTTT. It yields the protein CSASRGLSTDTQYF.

Many counts were recorded for this clonotype. The chain combines TRBV6-6 with TRBJ2-1; the D is unclear. From germline, CDR1 is MNHNY and CDR2 SVGAGI (reference sequence). The V gene lost 7 bases and the J gene lost 1 base, with 14 bases spanning the gap. CDR3 length: 15 amino acids. The CDR3 here is CASIPDLRSYNEQFF. CDR3 coding DNA: TGTGCCAGCATTCCTGACTTGCGGTCCTACAATGAGCAGTTCTTC.

This clonotype was detected a few times. Written as DNA, the CDR3 is TGCAGTGCTAGACCGGGACAGGGCCCCTACGAGCAGTACTTC. Protein product: CSARPGQGPYEQYF. V gene TRBV20-1 combines with J gene TRBJ2-7; 9 nucleotides agree with TRBD1. The V gene's germline CDR1 is DFQATT and CDR2 SNEGSKA (reference sequence). Unmatched junction bases numbered 4, after V lost 2 bases and J lost 2 bases. The CDR3 consists of 14 residues.

V and J are TRBV28 and TRBJ2-3; D is uncertain. Germline CDR1 MDHEN, CDR2 SYDVKM. V was clipped by 0 bases and J by 2 bases, with 6 bases between them. CDR3 size: 14 residues. DNA for the CDR3: TGTGCCAGCAGTTTATGGGTCCCCACAGATACGCAGTATTTT. Residues: CASSLWVPTDTQYF.

Turning to this clonotype: Just one base apart from a much larger clone, this may be a read error. The CDR3, as DNA: TGTGCCAGCAGCTTAGCCCTGACTAGCAGGGAAGAGACCCAGTACTTC. It is translated as CASSLALTSREETQYF. This chain uses TRBV7-2 with TRBJ2-5, with 7 bases aligning to TRBD2. Per the germline V gene, CDR1 is SGHTA and CDR2 is FQGNSA. J lost 3 bases, V lost 0 bases, and 7 bases had no gene match. The CDR3 loop spans 16 amino acids.

The CDR3 DNA reads TGCGCCAGCAGCCAAACAGGAACCCTCACCTACGAGCAGTACTTC. It specifies CASSQTGTLTYEQYF. The V call is TRBV5-1, the J call TRBJ2-7; TRBD1 might be the D (5 bases). V was clipped by 4 bases and J by 2 bases, with 16 bases between them. The V gene's germline CDR1 is SGHRS and CDR2 YFSETQ. The CDR3 consists of 15 residues.

In regard to this clonotype: An end of the junction differs from the germline gene, which may be a read error. The rearrangement joins TRBV10-3 to TRBJ1-1; D is unclear. Germline lookup yields CDR1 ENHRY and CDR2 SYGVKD. CDR3 length: 13 amino acids. The CDR3 nucleotides read TGCGCCATCAGATCCAACGCGAACACTGAAGCTTTCTTT. Translation gives CAIRSNANTEAFF.

The chain combines TRBV7-2 with TRBJ1-6; 7 bases are shared with TRBD1. This CDR3 region has 18 residues. The V gene's germline CDR1 is SGHTA and CDR2 FQGNSA. With 4 bases clipped from V and 15 bases from J, the junction kept 24 bases outside the gene matches. This CDR3 is CASSSDLFPGQRFLVLHF. The DNA for the CDR3 is TGTGCCAGCAGCTCAGACCTTTTCCCGGGACAGCGCTTTTTAGTCCTCCACTTT.

The chain recombines TRBV20-1 with TRBJ2-3; possible D gene TRBD2, 6 bases. Germline lookup yields CDR1 DFQATT and CDR2 SNEGSKA (reference sequence). CDR3 length: 16 residues. The CDR3 here is CSAQDRRTKATDTQYF. The CDR3, as DNA: TGCAGCGCCCAGGACCGACGGACTAAGGCCACAGATACGCAGTATTTT.

This chain links TRBV15 with TRBJ2-5; 11 nucleotides align to TRBD1. With V trimmed by 0 bases and J by 6 bases, 6 bases remained unmatched. This CDR3 comprises 16 residues. The germline CDR1 and CDR2 sequences are LNHNV and YYDKDF (reference sequence). CDR3 in DNA: TGTGCCACCAGCAGAGAGGGGACAGGGGGAGGAAAGACCCAGTACTTC. This translates into CATSREGTGGGKTQYF.

The V and J genes are TRBV6-1 and TRBJ1-6, with TRBD1 as a possible D gene (5 bases). The CDR3 extends over 18 amino acids. V lost 7 bases, J lost 0 bases, and 19 bases lay in between. Germline V gives CDR1 MNHNS, CDR2 SASEGT. The CDR3: CASTDSGLQSSYNSPLHF. The CDR3 nucleotides read TGTGCCAGCACCGACTCGGGGCTGCAGAGCTCCTATAATTCACCCCTCCACTTT.

This clonotype was counted a few times. The J gene is TRBJ2-5, the V gene TRBV7-3; perhaps TRBD2 as D (5 bases). CDR1 and CDR2 (germline): SGHTA, FQGTGA. The CDR3 runs to 13 residues. Trimming removed 3 bases at V and 5 bases at J, with 10 bases between. CDR3 sequence reads: CASSLRAMETQYF. The DNA of the CDR3 is TGTGCCAGCAGCTTGCGGGCCATGGAGACCCAGTACTTC.

The table lists this clonotype with a few counts. This chain connects TRBV2 to TRBJ1-5, with 11 bases identical to TRBD1. Germline V gene data show CDR1 as SNHLY and CDR2 as FYNNEI. V trimming: 8 bases; J trimming: 6 bases; junction bases outside the gene matches: 3. This CDR3 spans 13 amino acids. The CDR3 region is CASGQGAVQPQHF. The CDR3 DNA follows: TGTGCCAGCGGACAGGGGGCGGTTCAGCCCCAGCATTTT.

This clonotype was counted many times. J is TRBJ2-7 and V is TRBV5-1; the match to TRBD2 covers 14 bases. Germline V gene sequence: CDR1 SGHRS, CDR2 YFSETQ. V lost 6 bases to trimming and J lost 0 bases; unmatched junction nucleotides: 8. The CDR3 extends over 17 amino acids. In DNA form, the CDR3 reads TGCGCCAGCAAGGGGACTAGCGGGAGAGTTCCCTCCTACGAGCAGTACTTC. Encoded protein: CASKGTSGRVPSYEQYF.

Points on this clonotype: Compared with germline, one end of the junction differs, possibly owing to a read error. This chain connects TRBV28 to TRBJ2-7; the D is unclear. Per germline, CDR1 MDHEN and CDR2 SYDVKM. CDR3 size: 12 residues. The CDR3 DNA is TGTGCCTGCAGTTCGTATTCCAACGAGCAGTACTTC. This codes for CACSSYSNEQYF. Variable domain in full (rest from reference TRBV28 and TRBJ2-7): DVKVTQSSRYLVKRTGEKVFLECVQDMDHENMFWYRQDPGLGLRLIYFSYDVKMKEKGDIPEGYSVSREKKERFSLILESASTNQTSMYLCACSSYSNEQYFGPGTRLTVT.

Turning to this clonotype: At one end the junction does not follow the germline gene, possibly because of a read error. The chain joins TRBV2 to TRBJ1-1; the D is unclear. Germline CDR1 reads SNHLY; CDR2 reads FYNNEI. The CDR3 has 16 amino acids. The CDR3 DNA is TGTGCCAGCAGTGAAACCCCCCTCTCGCTGAAAACTGAAGCTTTCTTT. Translating it yields CASSETPLSLKTEAFF.

There are many counts of this clonotype. The rearrangement joins TRBV10-1 to TRBJ2-1; possibly TRBD2 for D (5 bases). The germline V gene has CDR1 WNHNN and CDR2 SYGVQD (reference sequence). V lost 0 bases, J lost 8 bases, and 11 bases lay in between. The CDR3 runs 14 residues. The CDR3 spells CASSESWRPYEQFF. The CDR3 nucleotides read TGCGCCAGCAGTGAGTCGTGGAGGCCGTATGAGCAGTTCTTC.

Remarks on this clonotype: At one end, the junction sequence differs from germline, possibly due to a read error. The genes are TRBV5-5 and TRBJ2-3; no clear D. Germline assignment: CDR1 SGHKS and CDR2 YYEKEE (reference sequence). This CDR3 contains 14 residues. CDR3 in DNA: TGTGCCCGCAGCTTCAACGTGGACACAGATACGCAGTATTTT. It is translated as CARSFNVDTDTQYF.

The chain employs TRBV13 and TRBJ2-7, with D possibly matching TRBD1 (6 bases). Germline V gives CDR1 PRHDT, CDR2 FYEKMQ (reference sequence). The CDR3 covers 14 residues. V shed 5 bases and J shed 2 bases, with 13 bases lying between them. The CDR3 reads CASSPDNRAYEQYF. CDR3 bases: TGTGCCAGCAGCCCCGACAACAGGGCCTACGAGCAGTACTTC.

The chain links TRBV24-1 to TRBJ2-5; 8 bases fit TRBD2. The CDR3 has 15 amino acids. Germline assignment: CDR1 KGHDR and CDR2 SFDVKD. The V and J ends lost 3 bases and 3 bases, in that order; junction bases with no gene match: 5. CDR3 bases: TGTGCCACCAGTGATCCCGGGACTAGAAAAGAGACCCAGTACTTC. Translating gives CATSDPGTRKETQYF.

The chain has TRBV7-2 and TRBJ2-3; a weak D match, TRBD2 (6 bases). The CDR3 has 17 residues. Trimming pared 1 base from V and 2 bases from J, leaving 16 bases between. Germline-derived CDR1 and CDR2 are SGHTA and FQGNSA. In DNA form, the CDR3 reads TGTGCCAGCAGCTTAGTGGGAGGCCGCCGGGTCACAGATACGCAGTATTTT. This codes for CASSLVGGRRVTDTQYF.

Remarks on this clonotype: This may arise from a read error, as a much more abundant clone is one base away. This chain joins TRBV7-2 and TRBJ2-7; 7 bases line up with TRBD2. CDR1 and CDR2 from the germline V gene are SGHTA and FQGNSA. The CDR3 loop spans 15 amino acids. Trimming removed 5 bases from V and 7 bases from J; junction bases left unmatched: 14. The CDR3: CASSRSGNPVSEQYF. As DNA, the CDR3 is TGTGCCAGCAGCAGGAGCGGGAACCCCGTAAGTGAGCAGTACTTC.

J is TRBJ1-6 and V is TRBV3-1; tentative D call: TRBD1 (6 bases). This CDR3 is built from 15 residues. Trimming cost V 2 bases and J 11 bases, with 16 bases left between them. CDR1 is LGHDT and CDR2 is YNNKEL in the germline V gene (reference sequence). The CDR3 DNA sequence: TGTGCCAGCAGCCAACAGAATACTCCAGGGGCACCCCTCCACTTT. Translating gives CASSQQNTPGAPLHF.